These 32 T cell receptor beta chains originate from one sample sequenced in a study of long-term antiretroviral therapy in people with HIV. Researchers ran immunoSEQ v3.0 at survey level. Sequenced by immunoSEQ multiplex PCR; TCRdb stores in-frame clones only, minus some. Of 20,000 to 30,000 clones listed, roughly 86% are singletons. This material consisted of unsorted PBMCs, taken 4.4 years after starting antiretroviral therapy. Receptors were obtained from a young man with HIV.

The chain uses TRBV7-9 and TRBJ2-1; 7 nucleotides align to TRBD2. This CDR3 region has 15 residues. With V trimmed by 5 bases and J by 8 bases, 12 bases remained unmatched. Germline CDR1 is SEHNR and CDR2 is FQNEAQ (reference sequence). The CDR3: CASSPRSGNIHEQFF. Written as DNA, the CDR3 is TGTGCCAGCAGCCCCAGGAGCGGGAATATCCATGAGCAGTTCTTC.

The gene calls are TRBV4-1 and TRBJ1-1, with D perhaps TRBD1 (6 bases). CDR1 is MGHRA, CDR2 YSYEKL, per germline. The CDR3 is made up of 15 amino acids. Trimming took 4 bases from V and 1 from J, leaving 13 bases between them. The CDR3 sequence is CASSPVSQGNTEAFF. CDR3 in DNA: TGCGCCAGCAGCCCCGTATCACAGGGGAACACTGAAGCTTTCTTT.

The chain links TRBV27 to TRBJ1-5; D not resolved. The CDR3 runs to 23 residues. Germline V gene sequence: CDR1 MNHEY, CDR2 SMNVEV (reference sequence). V dropped 5 bases and J dropped 5 bases, with 40 bases sitting between them. The CDR3 sequence: CASSTQRPSSISALGGWDQPQHF. CDR3 in DNA: TGTGCCAGCAGTACCCAGCGTCCGAGCTCTATATCAGCATTAGGAGGTTGGGATCAGCCCCAGCATTTT.

The chain links TRBV19 to TRBJ1-1, with D possibly being TRBD1 (6 bases). Trimming removed 5 bases at V and 5 bases at J, with 9 bases between. Germline lookup yields CDR1 LNHDA and CDR2 SQIVND (reference sequence). The length of the CDR3 is 12 residues. The CDR3 reads CASSFRGTEAFF. The CDR3, as DNA: TGTGCCAGTAGTTTCAGGGGAACTGAAGCTTTCTTT.

The chain uses TRBV10-3 and TRBJ2-2; no firm D call. This CDR3 is built from 15 residues. The V gene's germline CDR1 is ENHRY and CDR2 SYGVKD. V lost 0 bases and J 3 bases, leaving 8 bases between the germline ends. The CDR3 DNA is TGTGCCATCAGTGAGTCCGGGCTGGACACCGGGGAGCTGTTTTTT. Protein sequence: CAISESGLDTGELFF.

This chain uses TRBV7-2 with TRBJ2-1; TRBD2 aligns across 9 bases. V lost 5 bases and J lost 8; bases outside the gene matches: 7. Germline V gene sequence: CDR1 SGHTA, CDR2 FQGNSA. The CDR3 consists of 14 residues. As DNA, the CDR3 is TGTGCCAGCAGCCCCGGGACTAGCAGGCATGAGCAGTTCTTC. This translates into CASSPGTSRHEQFF. Supplemented by reference TRBV7-2 and TRBJ2-1, the full variable domain reads GAGVSQSPSNKVTEKGKDVELRCDPISGHTALYWYRQSLGQGLEFLIYFQGNSAPDKSGLPSDRFSAERTGGSVSTLTIQRTQQEDSAVYLCASSPGTSRHEQFFGPGTRLTVL.

The chain joins TRBV18 to TRBJ2-2; D gene ambiguous. V lost 2 bases and J 3 bases, leaving 7 bases between the germline ends. The CDR3 loop spans 14 amino acids. Germline lookup yields CDR1 KGHSH and CDR2 LQKENI. The CDR3 loop reads CASSPKEHTGELFF. The CDR3 region has the DNA TGTGCCAGCTCACCAAAGGAACACACCGGGGAGCTGTTTTTT.

V is TRBV6-5 and J is TRBJ1-1; weak D call: TRBD1 (5 bases). The CDR3 is made up of 12 amino acids. The V end lost 4 bases, the J end lost 5 bases, and 8 bases lay between the germline ends. The germline gives CDR1 MNHEY, CDR2 SVGAGI. The CDR3 protein is CASSSGGTEAFF. The DNA of the CDR3 is TGTGCCAGCAGTTCGGGGGGGACTGAAGCTTTCTTT.

The rearrangement links TRBV4-3 to TRBJ1-2; 7 positions match TRBD1. The CDR3 spans 14 residues. V dropped 0 bases and J dropped 6; count of bases not matched to a gene: 4. CDR1 is LGHNA and CDR2 is YSLEER in the germline V gene. The CDR3 reads CASSQDGDRDGYTF. CDR3 DNA: TGCGCCAGCAGCCAAGATGGGGACAGAGATGGCTACACCTTC.

V and J are TRBV6-6 and TRBJ2-7; 11 bases are shared with TRBD1. Germline V gene sequence: CDR1 MNHNY, CDR2 SVGAGI (reference sequence). The junction had 5 bases not matched to a gene; V was cut back by 7 bases and J by 3 bases. The CDR3 totals 14 residues. CDR3 sequence reads: CASTRDRGDYEQYF. The CDR3 nucleotides read TGTGCCAGCACCCGGGACAGGGGGGACTACGAGCAGTACTTC.

The J gene is TRBJ2-3, the V gene TRBV10-3, with a weak D call TRBD1 (6 bases). This CDR3 contains 13 residues. V was cut by 4 bases and J by 2 bases, with 7 bases left in between. The V gene's germline CDR1 is ENHRY and CDR2 SYGVKD. Here the CDR3 reads CAISGDNTDTQYF. The CDR3 bases are TGTGCCATCAGTGGGGACAACACAGATACGCAGTATTTT.

The chain is built from TRBV19 and TRBJ2-2; D gene unclear. In germline, CDR1 is LNHDA, CDR2 SQIVND (reference sequence). The CDR3 has 13 residues. V gave up 6 bases and J gave up 0 bases, with 5 bases separating them. The CDR3: CASRASNTGELFF. CDR3 DNA: TGTGCCAGTAGGGCCTCGAACACCGGGGAGCTGTTTTTT.

The chain joins TRBV11-3 to TRBJ1-4, with 7 bases matching TRBD1. The CDR3 runs to 15 residues. V shed 5 bases and J 5 bases; nucleotides not matched to a gene: 8. Looked up from germline, CDR1 is SGHNT and CDR2 is YENEEA. The CDR3 region has the DNA TGTGCCAGCAGCCTGGTTGGACAGGCCAATGAAAAACTGTTTTTT. This encodes CASSLVGQANEKLFF.

The gene calls are TRBV27 and TRBJ2-7; no firm D call. CDR1 and CDR2 from the germline V gene are MNHEY and SMNVEV (reference sequence). The CDR3 contains 14 residues. The V end was cut by 6 bases, the J end by 2 bases, with 14 bases between. CDR3 amino acids: CASSPSTMAYEQYF. The CDR3 DNA is TGTGCCAGCAGCCCCTCTACGATGGCCTACGAGCAGTACTTC.

The sample holds a few counts of this clone. The gene calls are TRBV19 and TRBJ1-5; D is perhaps TRBD1 (5 bases). The CDR3 totals 14 residues. Germline-derived CDR1 and CDR2 are LNHDA and SQIVND (reference sequence). V dropped 5 bases and J dropped 0 bases, with 8 bases sitting between them. The DNA of the CDR3 is TGTGCCAGTAGTTTGGACAATAGCAATCAGCCCCAGCATTTT. Residues: CASSLDNSNQPQHF.

J is TRBJ2-7 and V is TRBV4-3; the D is unclear. The length of the CDR3 is 14 residues. Trimming took 2 bases from V and 0 from J, leaving 8 bases between them. Germline assignment: CDR1 LGHNA and CDR2 YSLEER. CDR3 DNA sequence: TGCGCCAGCAGCCAAAGACTGGGCTCCTACGAGCAGTACTTC. Translation: CASSQRLGSYEQYF.

The chain recombines TRBV10-3 with TRBJ2-6; 9 nucleotides match TRBD1. Germline-derived CDR1 and CDR2 are ENHRY and SYGVKD. Trimming at V came to 7 bases and at J to 0 bases, leaving 10 bases not matched to a gene. This CDR3 spans 18 amino acids. The CDR3 here is CAIIGDGQGNSGANVLTF. CDR3 in DNA: TGTGCCATCATCGGTGATGGACAGGGGAACTCTGGGGCCAACGTCCTGACTTTC.

V gene TRBV4-3 combines with J gene TRBJ1-1; no reliable D call. Trimming took 0 bases from V and 1 from J, leaving 9 bases between them. The CDR3 sequence is 15 residues long. CDR1 is LGHNA and CDR2 is YSLEER in the germline V gene. The CDR3 DNA sequence: TGCGCCAGCAGCCAAGACCGGCTGAGGAACACTGAAGCTTTCTTT. Translation: CASSQDRLRNTEAFF.

The J gene is TRBJ2-7, the V gene TRBV29-1; no reliable D call. Trimming took off 3 bases at V and 0 bases at J, with 6 bases between the two ends. This CDR3 has 12 amino acids. Germline lookup yields CDR1 SQVTM and CDR2 ANQGSEA. The CDR3 reads CSVEESSYEQYF. DNA for the CDR3: TGCAGCGTTGAGGAGAGCTCCTACGAGCAGTACTTC.

The chain combines TRBV18 with TRBJ2-7, with a weak D call TRBD1 (6 bases). Germline V gene data show CDR1 as KGHSH and CDR2 as LQKENI. The V end lost 0 bases, the J end lost 2 bases, and 8 bases lay between the germline ends. The CDR3 consists of 14 residues. CDR3 DNA: TGTGCCAGCTCACCACCGACAGGAGCCTACGAGCAGTACTTC. It is translated as CASSPPTGAYEQYF.

The V call is TRBV2, the J call TRBJ1-2; 9 bases line up with TRBD1. The germline gives CDR1 SNHLY, CDR2 FYNNEI. CDR3 length: 15 residues. After removal of 8 bases from V and 4 bases from J, the junction contained 11 bases not matched to a gene. The CDR3 coding sequence is TGTGCCAGCCGGGTGGACGGACAGGGGCTCTATGGCTACACCTTC. Its protein is CASRVDGQGLYGYTF.

The chain combines TRBV27 with TRBJ2-2; 9 bases align to TRBD2. Germline loops: CDR1 MNHEY, CDR2 SMNVEV (reference sequence). This CDR3 contains 14 residues. The V segment lost 2 bases and the J segment 8 bases; nucleotides outside the gene matches: 3. The CDR3 coding sequence is TGTGCCAGCAGTTTAGCGGGGGGGGATGGGGAGCTGTTTTTT. It specifies CASSLAGGDGELFF.

The genes are TRBV6-5 and TRBJ1-1; D call uncertain. This CDR3 region has 15 residues. Trimming left V 3 bases short and J 5 bases short, with 16 bases between. Looked up from germline, CDR1 is MNHEY and CDR2 is SVGAGI. The CDR3 loop reads CASSYGEGFMTEAFF. The DNA of the CDR3 is TGTGCCAGCAGTTATGGGGAGGGCTTCATGACTGAAGCTTTCTTT.

The rearrangement joins TRBV7-3 to TRBJ2-1; 9 positions agree with TRBD2. V lost 6 bases to trimming and J lost 6 bases; unmatched junction nucleotides: 15. The CDR3 totals 17 residues. Germline V gene sequence: CDR1 SGHTA, CDR2 FQGTGA. In DNA, the CDR3 is TGTGCCAGCAGTCCCCATTCCGGGCTAGCGGGAACCAATGAGCAGTTCTTC. It codes for CASSPHSGLAGTNEQFF. Together with reference TRBV7-3 and TRBJ2-1, the CDR3 gives the full variable domain: GAGVSQTPSNKVTEKGKYVELRCDPISGHTALYWYRQSLGQGPEFLIYFQGTGAADDSGLPNDRFFAVRPEGSVSTLKIQRTERGDSAVYLCASSPHSGLAGTNEQFFGPGTRLTVL.

This clone was seen a few times. V gene TRBV19 combines with J gene TRBJ1-5, with unresolved D. CDR1 LNHDA and CDR2 SQIVND come from the germline V gene (reference sequence). Trimming left V 6 bases short and J 2 bases short, with 17 bases between. The CDR3 has 16 amino acids. The CDR3 is CASSTNVLLGNQPQHF. DNA of the CDR3: TGTGCCAGTAGCACTAACGTGTTACTAGGCAATCAGCCCCAGCATTTT.

The chain is built from TRBV19 and TRBJ1-2; D is uncertain. The germline V and J ends were trimmed by 6 bases and 6 bases, with 17 bases remaining between them. The CDR3 covers 14 residues. Germline assignment: CDR1 LNHDA and CDR2 SQIVND (reference sequence). In DNA, the CDR3 is TGTGCCAGTAGGATGTATTCGGACGATGATGGCTACACCTTC. This sequence encodes CASRMYSDDDGYTF.

The chain recombines TRBV7-9 with TRBJ2-7; 7 positions agree with TRBD1. The CDR3 has 13 residues. V lost 3 bases to trimming and J lost 3 bases; unmatched junction nucleotides: 2. Germline lookup yields CDR1 SEHNR and CDR2 FQNEAQ (reference sequence). CDR3 coding DNA: TGTGCCAGCAGCTTCGGGGACAGCTACGAGCAGTACTTC. It translates to CASSFGDSYEQYF.

The sample holds a few counts of this clone. This chain connects TRBV28 to TRBJ1-5, with 7 bases matching TRBD1. In germline, CDR1 is MDHEN, CDR2 SYDVKM. V trimming: 2 bases; J trimming: 11 bases; junction bases outside the gene matches: 9. The CDR3 consists of 14 residues. The CDR3 bases are TGTGCCAGCAGTTTAGTAGGGGGCGGAGGAGCCCAGCATTTT. As protein: CASSLVGGGGAQHF.

This chain joins TRBV9 and TRBJ1-2, with D possibly matching TRBD1 (6 bases). Germline-derived CDR1 and CDR2 are SGDLS and YYNGEE. Trimming took 0 bases from V and 4 from J, leaving 13 bases between them. The length of the CDR3 is 15 residues. The CDR3 nucleotides read TGTGCCAGCAGCGTAGTTGCAGGGGAGGGCTATGGCTACACCTTC. Encoded protein: CASSVVAGEGYGYTF.

Only one count was recorded for this clone. V and J are TRBV11-1 and TRBJ1-4, with D maybe TRBD1 (6 bases). V was clipped by 3 bases and J by 8 bases, with 13 bases between them. Germline-derived CDR1 and CDR2 are SGHAT and FQDESV (reference sequence). The CDR3 has 14 residues. The CDR3 reads CASSLEGGDEKLFF. Written as DNA, the CDR3 is TGTGCCAGCAGCTTGGAAGGGGGTGACGAAAAACTGTTTTTT.

The CDR3 nucleotides read TGTGCCAGCAGCTTAGCCCTAGAGGAGTTCTTC. It is translated as CASSLALEEFF. The gene calls are TRBV11-2 and TRBJ2-1; no reliable D call. CDR1 and CDR2 from the germline V gene are SGHAT and FQNNGV. This CDR3 is built from 11 residues. The V and J ends lost 1 base and 14 bases respectively, with 9 bases between them.

The chain carries TRBV6-5 and TRBJ1-2; D is perhaps TRBD1 (5 bases). CDR1 is MNHEY and CDR2 is SVGAGI in the germline V gene. Deletions cut 0 bases from V and 6 bases from J, with 11 bases between. This CDR3 has 14 amino acids. CDR3 bases: TGTGCCAGCAGTTACTCGGAGGGGTTGGATGGCTACACCTTC. Amino acid sequence: CASSYSEGLDGYTF.